Given below is one TCR beta chain in context. Per the authors' pipeline: Reference gene primers were amplified, and this amplification served to estimate nucleated cell counts. Produced via immunoSEQ multiplex PCR; TCRdb's table is partial and in-frame only. The V and J calls and the clone size are those of that table, but D and trimming were determined from the DNA. The table has approximately 340,000 clones, approximately 82% seen once. The entry originates in a study of blood T cell repertoires in COVID-19. Study-wide background: Samples came from the United States, Italy and Spain, spanning acute and convalescent COVID-19. In each case, the material was cDNA or gDNA derived from T cells, B-cell-depleted T cells, or PBMCs.

Unmatched junction bases numbered 7, after V lost 5 bases and J lost 7 bases. The CDR3 runs to 14 residues. Per germline, CDR1 SGHDT and CDR2 YYEEEE. This TCR was sampled from a man in his thirties or forties with active or convalescent COVID-19. The J gene is TRBJ1-5, the V gene TRBV5-6; 9 bases map to TRBD1. Material: peripheral blood. The CDR3 DNA sequence: TGTGCCAGCAGTTTACAGGGGGCGTACCAGCCCCAGCATTTT. This codes for CASSLQGAYQPQHF.